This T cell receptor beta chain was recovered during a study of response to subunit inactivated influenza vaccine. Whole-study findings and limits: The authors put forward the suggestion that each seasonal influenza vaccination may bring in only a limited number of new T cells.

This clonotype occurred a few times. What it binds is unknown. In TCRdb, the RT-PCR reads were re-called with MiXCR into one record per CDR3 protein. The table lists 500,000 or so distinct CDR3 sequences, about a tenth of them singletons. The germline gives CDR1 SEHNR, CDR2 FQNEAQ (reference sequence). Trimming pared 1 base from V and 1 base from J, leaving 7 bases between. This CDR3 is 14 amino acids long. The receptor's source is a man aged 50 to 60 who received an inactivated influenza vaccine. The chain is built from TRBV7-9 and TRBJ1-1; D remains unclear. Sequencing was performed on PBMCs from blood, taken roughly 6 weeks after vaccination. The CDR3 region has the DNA TGTGCCAGCAGCTTAGTGTTACCGAACACTGAAGCTTTCTTT. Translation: CASSLVLPNTEAFF.